This record covers a single TCR beta chain. Its recognized antigen is unknown. Base qualities were left out, and no much larger clone turns up one base away. The data stem from a study of shared clonotypes between healthy human individuals (dated by TCRdb to the early 2020s). Looking at the study overall: The cohort included three men and a couple of women between 18 and 49 years of age. Per donor, leukapheresis produced somewhere between about 0.8 and 9.5 billion PBMCs. To estimate repertoire size and how much clonotypes are shared between individuals, the study performed deep sequencing of blood TCR repertoires from a few healthy adults. For each donor, CD4 naive and CD4 memory were each given three plates, CD8 naive was given two plates, and CD8 memory was given one plate. To increase sequencing depth and limit assay-specific biases, TCR repertoire library preparation and sequencing were carried out by different laboratories using diverse techniques. The research as a whole found: When a few donors were compared, the shared fraction of clonotypes was roughly 5% for naive CD4, 3.5% for naive CD8, more than 2% for memory CD4, and 0.4% for memory CD8. Incomplete sequencing was indicated by rarefaction of sorted-subset datasets, despite the large sequencing depth. Sampling was restricted to blood, and TCR repertoires in tissue are likely to differ from TCR repertoires in blood. Naive subsets generally had larger estimated clonotype richness than memory subsets did. The genetic and exposure-history diversity represented was limited by the small number of donors. Pairwise subsampling led to the expectation that sequencing depth would affect the degree of clonotype sharing among donors. Higher generation probabilities were observed for clonotypes shared by all four sorted-subset donors than for non-shared clonotypes.

Using the deep immunoSEQ assay, multiplex PCR amplified TCR CDR3 regions from genomic DNA. Genomic DNA extracted from each cell subset was distributed evenly over all wells of several immunoSEQ 96-well plates, and each plate served as one replicate. Each replicate PCR for sorted subsets received around 210 ng genomic DNA, equal to about 30,000 T cell genomes. Purified libraries were measured with a Qubit 3.0 fluorometer, size-checked on a Bioanalyzer 2100, and measured again with the KAPA Library Quantification kit. Each immunoSEQ 96-well plate was sequenced on its own single-read 150-cycle Illumina NextSeq 550 flow cell. In the authors' own workflow: Because the immunoSEQ output held only junctional sequences and lacked quality scores, the filtering could not match the filtering applied to full-length reads. Sequences were annotated with PyIR, a Python wrapper for IgBLAST v1.9, using IMGT germline references to assign V/J genes and CDR3. Any read was removed if the V/J assignment was weak (E-value above 1e-6), the CDR3 was missing, or the read contained stop codons, out-of-frame junctions, or ambiguous translated residues. A V3J clonotype was defined by an identical inferred V gene, J gene, and CDR3 amino acid sequence. Percentage overlap between repertoires was computed as shared unique clonotypes divided by the size of the smaller repertoire. RTK rarefaction, the Chao1 estimator, and Recon v2.1 estimates of unobserved clonotypes were used to assess repertoire richness. OLGA was used to compute generation probabilities for all TCRbeta clonotypes that the gDNA method yielded from a handful of donors. Sourced from immuneACCESS, this table was stored by TCRdb with only in-frame sequences that have V and J called. A share of the clones is absent; for the studies checked, an unresolved V gene accounts for under half, and the remainder has no known explanation. D and trimming come from the DNA, and the V and J calls and clone size come from that table. This sample lists roughly 2.4 million clones; more than 90% were detected once. The top ten clonotypes cover 0.1% to 0.15% of the sample.

The donors were healthy, HIV-negative adults with no recently reported acute infections or vaccinations. Every donor was a Caucasian adult living in Nashville, Tennessee, USA. CD4+ T cells were enriched through magnetic negative selection, after which naive cells were positively selected on CD45RA and the remaining negative fraction served as the memory subset. Blood was obtained by leukapheresis, after which PBMCs were separated by Ficoll-Histopaque density gradient centrifugation and cryopreserved in liquid nitrogen vapor phase. Analytical flow cytometry was used to check the purity and quantity of each magnetically sorted T cell population. From each sorted fraction, genomic DNA was isolated and quantified by UV absorbance on a Nanodrop 2000c. The TCR originated in a man aged 18 to 35 in good health. Material: naive CD4+ T cells sorted from blood. This specimen's cell subset or site label, per the study, means: CD45RA+ positively selected.

The CDR3 protein is CASSTRTGGTEAFF. In nucleotides, the sequence is TGTGCCAGCAGCACCCGGACAGGGGGCACTGAAGCTTTCTTT. The chain uses TRBV11-2 and TRBJ1-1, with 10 bases matching TRBD1. The germline V gene provides CDR1 SGHAT and CDR2 FQNNGV. Measured from the cysteine to the phenylalanine, the CDR3 is 14 residues long. The kept DNA is CDR3 alone, 42 bases in frame from the first base. Here V drops 5 bases and J drops 4 bases, and the junction holds 4 bases not matched to any gene.